A few counts support the clone carrying this T cell receptor beta chain. Its antigen remains unknown. The record originates from a study of identical twins. Points from the study as a whole: Modeled out-of-frame TCR alpha sharing in monozygotic twins fell below observed levels.

The ends lost 2 bases at V and 5 bases at J; junction bases unmatched: 5. This CDR3 is 13 amino acids long. The germline gives CDR1 SQVTM, CDR2 ANQGSEA. Template switching added a universal primer site; cDNA carried unique molecular identifiers. TCRdb processed the 5' RACE reads anew with MiXCR; each CDR3 protein has one entry. The top ten hold 0.98% of the sample, which has around 680,000 distinct CDR3 sequences, more than 6.5% seen once. In addition, the sample was reused for a study of yellow fever vaccine responses in identical twins.

The rearrangement joins TRBV29-1 to TRBJ2-5; 7 positions match TRBD2. The sequencing input was PBMCs. The source of this sequence is a young woman in good health. The DNA for the CDR3 is TGCAGCGTTGAACCCGGGGGAGGGGAGACCCAGTACTTC. This encodes CSVEPGGGETQYF. Complete variable domain (other parts from reference TRBV29-1 and TRBJ2-5): SAVISQKPSRDICQRGTSLTIQCQVDSQVTMMFWYRQQPGQSLTLIATANQGSEATYESGFVIDKFPISRPNLTFSTLTVSNMSPEDSSIYLCSVEPGGGETQYFGPGTRLLVL.